Below, 2 T cell receptor beta chains from the same sample are listed, as sequenced in a study of regulatory T cells in long-lasting Graves disease. Regarding time point: newly diagnosed GD, antithyroid drugs for less than 3 months. PBMCs were the source of the RNA used for TCR sequencing. Arm-PCR of CDR3 regions and iRepertoire HTBI primers were used to build TCR beta libraries. TCRdb recomputed calls from the multiplex PCR reads with MiXCR, one row per CDR3 protein. The sample includes approximately 310,000 distinct CDR3 sequences, about 20% of them seen just once. The sequenced sample was peripheral blood mononuclear cells (PBMCs), obtained at new diagnosis, from a patient treated with antithyroid drugs. Source of these receptors: a female donor with Graves disease.

This clonotype was observed at least ten times. This rearrangement joins TRBV2 to TRBJ1-6, with 8 nucleotides matching TRBD1. J lost 8 bases, V lost 6 bases, and 6 bases had no gene match. The CDR3 runs to 14 residues. Germline CDR1 and CDR2: SNHLY and FYNNEI. CDR3 amino acids: CASSRDRRDSPLHF. CDR3 bases: TGTGCCAGCAGCCGGGACAGGAGGGATTCACCCCTCCACTTT.

The chain is built from TRBV7-2 and TRBJ1-1; TRBD1 matches 9 bases. The trim removed 5 bases at V and 7 bases at J, leaving 11 bases unmatched. The CDR3 covers 15 residues. Germline values: CDR1 SGHTA, CDR2 FQGNSA. CDR3 nucleotides: TGTGCCAGCAGCGTTACCGGGACAGGGTTTTTTGAAGCTTTCTTT. Its protein product is CASSVTGTGFFEAFF.